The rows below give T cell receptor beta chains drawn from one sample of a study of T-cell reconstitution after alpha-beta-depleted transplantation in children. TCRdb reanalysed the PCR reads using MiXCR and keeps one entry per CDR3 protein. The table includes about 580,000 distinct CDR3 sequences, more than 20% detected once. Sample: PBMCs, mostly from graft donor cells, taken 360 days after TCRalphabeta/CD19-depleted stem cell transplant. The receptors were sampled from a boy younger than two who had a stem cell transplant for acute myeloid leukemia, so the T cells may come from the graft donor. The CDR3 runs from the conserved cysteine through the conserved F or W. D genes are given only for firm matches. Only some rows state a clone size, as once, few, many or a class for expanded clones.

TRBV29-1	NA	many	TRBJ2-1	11	CSVGSWDEQFF	TGCAGCGTTGGGTCCTGGGATGAGCAGTTCTTC
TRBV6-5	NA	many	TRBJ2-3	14	CASGGWGDTDTQYF	TGTGCCAGCGGGGGTTGGGGAGACACAGATACGCAGTATTTT
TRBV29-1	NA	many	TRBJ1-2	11	CSAGLEDGYTF	TGCAGCGCTGGTCTGGAGGATGGCTACACCTTC
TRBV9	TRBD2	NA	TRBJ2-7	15	CASSVGRGLREEQYF	TGTGCCAGCAGCGTGGGGAGGGGACTACGAGAGGAGCAGTACTTC
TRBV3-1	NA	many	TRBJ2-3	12	CASSQVLDTQYF	TGTGCCAGCAGCCAAGTCTTAGATACGCAGTATTTT
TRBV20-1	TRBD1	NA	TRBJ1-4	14	CSARPDRGRGKLFF	TGCAGTGCTAGACCCGACAGGGGGCGGGGAAAACTGTTTTTT
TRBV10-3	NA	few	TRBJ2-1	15	CAIRASDLGDNEQFF	TGTGCCATCAGGGCTAGCGACCTAGGGGACAATGAGCAGTTCTTC
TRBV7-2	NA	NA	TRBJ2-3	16	CASSSIGPLSTDTQYF	TGTGCCAGCAGCTCGATTGGACCTTTGAGCACAGATACGCAGTATTTT
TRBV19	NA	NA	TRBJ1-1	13	CASKRGRDTEAFF	TGTGCCTCCAAGCGGGGGAGGGACACTGAAGCTTTCTTT
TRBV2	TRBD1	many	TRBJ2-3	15	CASSSTGASTDTQYF	TGTGCCAGCAGTTCGACAGGGGCCTCCACAGATACGCAGTATTTT
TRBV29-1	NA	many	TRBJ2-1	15	CSVEGGPSSYNEQFF	TGCAGCGTTGAGGGGGGTCCGAGCTCCTACAATGAGCAGTTCTTC
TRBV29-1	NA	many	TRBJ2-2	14	CSAYRVGSPGELFF	TGCAGCGCCTACAGGGTGGGGTCTCCCGGGGAGCTGTTTTTT
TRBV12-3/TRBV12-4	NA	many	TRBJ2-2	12	CASTLGLGELFF	TGTGCCAGCACCCTTGGTTTGGGGGAGCTGTTTTTT
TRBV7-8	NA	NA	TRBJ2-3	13	CASSPRDPDTQYF	TGTGCCAGCAGCCCGAGGGACCCAGATACGCAGTATTTT
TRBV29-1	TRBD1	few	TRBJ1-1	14	CSVGGQGAHTEAFF	TGCAGCGTTGGCGGACAGGGGGCGCACACTGAAGCTTTCTTT
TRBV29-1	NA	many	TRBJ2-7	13	CSVEPGTTGEQYF	TGCAGCGTTGAACCCGGGACCACTGGGGAGCAGTACTTC
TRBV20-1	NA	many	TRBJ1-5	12	CSAARKNQPQHF	TGCAGTGCTGCGAGAAAAAATCAGCCCCAGCATTTT
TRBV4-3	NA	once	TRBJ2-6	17	CASSQGVRVSGANVLTF	TGCGCCAGCAGCCAGGGGGTCCGGGTCTCTGGGGCCAACGTCCTGACTTTC
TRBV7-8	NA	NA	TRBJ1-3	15	CASSLVAGDGNTIYF	TGTGCCAGCAGCTTAGTTGCAGGGGACGGAAACACCATATATTTT
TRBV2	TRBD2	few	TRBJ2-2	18	CASSEVPSGDWNTGELFF	TGTGCCAGCAGTGAAGTCCCTAGCGGGGATTGGAACACCGGGGAGCTGTTTTTT
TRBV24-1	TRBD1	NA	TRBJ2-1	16	CATSDPGQGAINEQFF	TGTGCCACCAGTGACCCCGGACAGGGGGCTATTAATGAGCAGTTCTTC
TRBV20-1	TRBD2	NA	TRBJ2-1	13	CSGGLAGPNEQFF	TGCAGTGGGGGACTAGCGGGGCCAAATGAGCAGTTCTTC
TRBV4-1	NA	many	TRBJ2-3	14	CASSQDWATDTQYF	TGCGCCAGCAGCCAAGATTGGGCCACAGATACGCAGTATTTT
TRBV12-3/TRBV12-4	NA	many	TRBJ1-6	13	CASSLIGNSPLHF	TGTGCCAGCAGTTTAATTGGGAACTCACCCCTCCACTTT
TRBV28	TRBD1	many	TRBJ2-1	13	CASSFQSGTGRFF	TGTGCCAGCAGTTTCCAGTCCGGGACAGGGCGGTTCTTC
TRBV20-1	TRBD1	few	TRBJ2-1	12	CSADRGRVKQFF	TGCAGTGCTGACAGGGGTAGGGTGAAGCAGTTCTTC
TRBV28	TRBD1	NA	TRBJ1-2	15	CASRPTGQLNYGYTF	TGTGCCAGCAGACCGACGGGACAGCTTAACTATGGCTACACCTTC
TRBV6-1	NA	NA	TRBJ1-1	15	CATSLAQVLNTEAFF	TGTGCCACTTCCCTTGCGCAGGTTCTCAACACTGAAGCTTTCTTT
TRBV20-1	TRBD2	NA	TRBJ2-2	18	CSARGMSGATRGTGELFF	TGCAGTGCTAGAGGGATGAGCGGGGCGACGCGAGGCACCGGGGAGCTGTTTTTT
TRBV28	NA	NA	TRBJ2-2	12	CASSQGYGELFF	TGTGCCAGCAGCCAGGGTTACGGGGAGCTGTTTTTT
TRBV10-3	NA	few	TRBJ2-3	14	CAIRQGPGVDTQYF	TGTGCCATCAGACAGGGACCGGGAGTAGATACGCAGTATTTT
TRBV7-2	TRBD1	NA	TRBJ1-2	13	CASSLSRGGSGTF	TGTGCCAGCAGCTTGAGCAGGGGGGGCTCAGGCACCTTC
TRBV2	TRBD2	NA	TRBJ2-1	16	CASSEEAGGAYNEQFF	TGTGCCAGCAGTGAAGAAGCGGGGGGGGCCTACAATGAGCAGTTCTTC
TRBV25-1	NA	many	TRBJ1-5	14	CASSEEGYNQPQHF	TGTGCCAGCAGTGAGGAGGGGTACAATCAGCCCCAGCATTTT
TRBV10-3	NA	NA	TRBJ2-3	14	CAISGGKGTDTQYF	TGTGCCATCAGTGGGGGGAAGGGAACAGATACGCAGTATTTT